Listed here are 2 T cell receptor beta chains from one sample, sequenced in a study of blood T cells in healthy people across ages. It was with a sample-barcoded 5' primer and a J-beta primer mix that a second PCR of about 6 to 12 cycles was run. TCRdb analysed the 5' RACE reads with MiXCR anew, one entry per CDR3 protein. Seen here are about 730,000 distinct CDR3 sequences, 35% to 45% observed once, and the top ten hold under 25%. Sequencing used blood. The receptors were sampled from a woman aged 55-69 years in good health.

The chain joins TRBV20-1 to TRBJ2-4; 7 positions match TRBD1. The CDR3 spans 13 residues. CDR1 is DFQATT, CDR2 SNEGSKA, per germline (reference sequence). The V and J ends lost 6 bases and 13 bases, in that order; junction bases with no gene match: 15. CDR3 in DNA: TGCAGTGCCCGGGACAGCATCTCCTACGGGCAGTACTTC. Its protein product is CSARDSISYGQYF.

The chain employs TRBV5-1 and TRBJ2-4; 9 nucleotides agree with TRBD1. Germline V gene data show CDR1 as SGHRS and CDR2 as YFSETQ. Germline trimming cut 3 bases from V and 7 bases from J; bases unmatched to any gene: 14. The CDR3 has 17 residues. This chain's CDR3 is CASSWDFPGQGDNIQYF. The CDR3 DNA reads TGCGCCAGCAGCTGGGATTTTCCGGGACAGGGTGATAACATTCAGTACTTC.